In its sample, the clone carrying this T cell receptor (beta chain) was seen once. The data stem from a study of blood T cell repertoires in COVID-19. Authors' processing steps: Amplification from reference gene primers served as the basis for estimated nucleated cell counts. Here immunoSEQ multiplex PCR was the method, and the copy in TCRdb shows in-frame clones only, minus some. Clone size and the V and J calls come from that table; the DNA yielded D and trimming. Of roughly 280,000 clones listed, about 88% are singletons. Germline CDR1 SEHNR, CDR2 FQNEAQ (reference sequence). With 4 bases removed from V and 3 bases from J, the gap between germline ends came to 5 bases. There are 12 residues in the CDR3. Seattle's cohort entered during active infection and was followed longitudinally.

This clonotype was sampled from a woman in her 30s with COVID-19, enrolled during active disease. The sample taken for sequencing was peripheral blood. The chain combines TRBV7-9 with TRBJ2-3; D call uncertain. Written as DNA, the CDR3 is TGTGCCAGCAGCTGGCGGACAGATACGCAGTATTTT. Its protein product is CASSWRTDTQYF.